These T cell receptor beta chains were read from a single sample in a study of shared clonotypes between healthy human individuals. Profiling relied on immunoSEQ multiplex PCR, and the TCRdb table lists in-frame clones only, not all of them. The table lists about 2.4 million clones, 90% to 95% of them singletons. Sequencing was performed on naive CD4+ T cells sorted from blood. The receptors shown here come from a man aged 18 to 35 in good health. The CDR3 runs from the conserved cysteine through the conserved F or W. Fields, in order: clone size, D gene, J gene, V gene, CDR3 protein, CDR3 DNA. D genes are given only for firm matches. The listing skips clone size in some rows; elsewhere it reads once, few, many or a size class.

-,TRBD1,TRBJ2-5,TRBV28,CASNPTGAQETQYF,TGTGCCAGCAACCCGACAGGGGCCCAAGAGACCCAGTACTTC
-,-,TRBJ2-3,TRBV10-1,CASSDREDTQYF,TGCGCCAGCAGTGACAGGGAGGATACGCAGTATTTT
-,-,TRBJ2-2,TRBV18,CASSPRASNTGELFF,TGTGCCAGCTCACCTCGGGCCTCGAACACCGGGGAGCTGTTTTTT
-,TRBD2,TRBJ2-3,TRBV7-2,CASSLAGLAGSTDTQYF,TGTGCCAGCAGCTTAGCGGGACTAGCGGGGAGCACAGATACGCAGTATTTT
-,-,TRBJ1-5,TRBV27,CASSLRIGQPQHF,TGTGCCAGCAGTTTAAGGATAGGGCAGCCCCAGCATTTT
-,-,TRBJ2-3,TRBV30,CAWSTSPPPTQPYF,TGTGCCTGGAGTACCTCCCCTCCCCCTACCCAGCCGTATTTT
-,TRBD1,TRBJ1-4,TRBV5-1,CASSLGMTGEKLFF,TGCGCCAGCAGCTTGGGAATGACAGGGGAAAAACTGTTTTTT
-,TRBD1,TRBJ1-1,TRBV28,CASSFGQGAGTEAFF,TGTGCCAGCAGTTTTGGCCAGGGGGCTGGGACTGAAGCTTTCTTT
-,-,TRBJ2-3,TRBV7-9,CASSLDGLSTDTQYF,TGTGCCAGCAGCTTAGATGGGCTTAGCACAGATACGCAGTATTTT
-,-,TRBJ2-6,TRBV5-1,CASSLEGPTGANVLTF,TGCGCCAGCAGCTTGGAGGGGCCGACTGGGGCCAACGTCCTGACTTTC
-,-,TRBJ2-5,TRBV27,CASSLSQGLLRGQETQYF,TGTGCCAGCAGTTTAAGCCAAGGGCTGCTCAGGGGCCAAGAGACCCAGTACTTC
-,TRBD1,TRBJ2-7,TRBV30,CAWRATGTGNFYEQYF,TGTGCCTGGAGAGCGACCGGGACAGGCAATTTCTACGAGCAGTACTTC
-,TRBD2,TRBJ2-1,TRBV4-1,CASSQGRLAADNEQFF,TGCGCCAGCAGCCAAGGGCGACTAGCGGCGGACAATGAGCAGTTCTTC
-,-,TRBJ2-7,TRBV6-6,CASLGHWGTYEQYF,TGTGCCAGCCTCGGGCACTGGGGGACCTACGAGCAGTACTTC
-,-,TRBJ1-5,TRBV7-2,CASSLSNQPQHF,TGTGCCAGCAGCTTAAGCAATCAGCCCCAGCATTTT
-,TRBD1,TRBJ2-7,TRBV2,CASSRGTGGSYEQYF,TGTGCCAGCAGTAGGGGGACAGGGGGCTCCTACGAGCAGTACTTC
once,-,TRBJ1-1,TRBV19,CASIEGTEAFF,TGTGCCAGTATCGAGGGCACTGAAGCTTTCTTT
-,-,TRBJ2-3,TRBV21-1,CASTNYLDRVDTDTQYF,TGTGCCAGCACCAACTACCTCGACAGGGTTGACACAGATACGCAGTATTTT
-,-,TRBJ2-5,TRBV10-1,CASSESSAQETQYF,TGCGCCAGCAGTGAGTCATCGGCCCAAGAGACCCAGTACTTC
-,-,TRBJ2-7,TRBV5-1,CASSPRGGGYEQYF,TGCGCCAGCAGCCCTCGAGGAGGGGGCTACGAGCAGTACTTC
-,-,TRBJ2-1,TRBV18,CASSPDGPSYNEQFF,TGTGCCAGCTCACCGGACGGCCCGTCCTACAATGAGCAGTTCTTC
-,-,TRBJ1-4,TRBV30,CASGPTNEKLFF,TGTGCCTCGGGGCCAACTAATGAAAAACTGTTTTTT
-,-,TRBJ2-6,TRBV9,CASSAPTGANVLTF,TGTGCCAGCAGCGCGCCGACTGGGGCCAACGTCCTGACTTTC
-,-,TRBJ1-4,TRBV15,CATSRERILATNEKLFF,TGTGCCACCAGCAGAGAACGGATCCTAGCAACTAATGAAAAACTGTTTTTT
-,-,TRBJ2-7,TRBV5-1,CASSLRTDSYEQYF,TGCGCCAGCAGCTTACGGACAGACTCCTACGAGCAGTACTTC
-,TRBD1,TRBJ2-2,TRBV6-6,CASSLRQGAGELFF,TGTGCCAGCAGCCTACGACAGGGGGCCGGGGAGCTGTTTTTT
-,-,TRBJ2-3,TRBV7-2,CASSLEYWGVPDTQYF,TGTGCCAGCAGCTTAGAGTATTGGGGGGTGCCAGATACGCAGTATTTT
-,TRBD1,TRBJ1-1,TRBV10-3,CATTGQPNTEAFF,TGTGCCACAACGGGACAGCCGAACACTGAAGCTTTCTTT
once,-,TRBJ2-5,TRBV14,CASSQETGGRRPQYF,TGTGCCAGCAGCCAAGAGACCGGTGGGCGACGCCCCCAGTACTTC
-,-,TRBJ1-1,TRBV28,CASRRPSNTEAFF,TGTGCCAGCAGACGGCCCTCGAACACTGAAGCTTTCTTT
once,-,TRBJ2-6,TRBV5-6,CASSLGTVGGANVLTF,TGTGCCAGCAGCTTGGGGACGGTTGGCGGGGCCAACGTCCTGACTTTC